Listed here are 5 T cell receptor beta chains from one sample, sequenced in a study of blood T cell repertoires in COVID-19. Data came from immunoSEQ multiplex PCR; TCRdb stores just in-frame clones and leaves some out. This sample carries about 160,000 clones, 87% of them seen once, and the ten largest clones take less than 5%. The sample was peripheral blood. Receptors were obtained from a woman aged 60-75 years who had recovered from COVID-19.

The CDR3 DNA is TGTGCCAGCAGCCAAAGCGGCGGAGGGAGTAACTATGGCTACACCTTC. Protein product: CASSQSGGGSNYGYTF. The gene calls are TRBV11-3 and TRBJ1-2; D not certain. Trimming cost V 5 bases and J 1 base, with 17 bases left between them. CDR3 length equals 16 residues. CDR1 is SGHNT, CDR2 YENEEA, per germline. Complete variable domain (other parts from reference TRBV11-3 and TRBJ1-2): EAGVVQSPRYKIIEKKQPVAFWCNPISGHNTLYWYLQNLGQGPELLIRYENEEAVDDSQLPKDRFSAERLKGVDSTLKIQPAELGDSAVYLCASSQSGGGSNYGYTFGSGTRLTVV.

The chain has TRBV6-1 and TRBJ1-2; D remains unclear. The CDR3 runs to 15 residues. V lost 2 bases and J lost 0, with 10 bases in between. Germline V gene sequence: CDR1 MNHNS, CDR2 SASEGT. In DNA form, the CDR3 reads TGTGCCAGCAGTGAAAATACGGGAGCTAACTATGGCTACACCTTC. Its protein product is CASSENTGANYGYTF.

The chain recombines TRBV6-5 with TRBJ2-5; tentative D call: TRBD1 (6 bases). CDR1 is MNHEY and CDR2 is SVGAGI in the germline V gene. The CDR3 contains 13 residues. CDR3 loop: CVSSQGLIETQYF. CDR3 coding DNA: TGTGTTTCTTCCCAGGGGCTAATAGAGACCCAGTACTTC.

The chain combines TRBV7-9 with TRBJ1-2; no clear D. Between the trimmed V and J ends, which lost 4 bases and 4 bases, there was a span of 10 bases. The CDR3 runs 13 residues. CDR1 is SEHNR and CDR2 is FQNEAQ in the germline V gene (reference sequence). The CDR3 loop reads CASSYEGSYGYTF. The CDR3 DNA sequence: TGTGCCAGCAGCTACGAGGGATCCTATGGCTACACCTTC.

The chain is built from TRBV6-5 and TRBJ2-1; 8 nucleotides match TRBD2. J lost 5 bases, V lost 5 bases, and 8 bases had no gene match. This CDR3 region has 15 residues. Germline V gives CDR1 MNHEY, CDR2 SVGAGI. CDR3: CASSQSAGADNEQFF. CDR3 bases: TGTGCCAGCAGTCAATCAGCGGGGGCCGACAATGAGCAGTTCTTC.